The 2 T cell receptor beta chains listed next were all sequenced from one sample in a study of cytomegalovirus exposure and HLA in healthy donors. The PCR was carried out with 60 Vbeta primers and 13 Jbeta primers. The data were produced by immunoSEQ multiplex PCR, yet TCRdb's version contains in-frame clones alone and is incomplete. The sample holds over 130,000 clones, about 76% seen once. What was sequenced was PBMCs. The source of these receptors is a human donor in good health.

V and J are TRBV7-6 and TRBJ1-1, with unresolved D. The V end lost 3 bases, the J end lost 6 bases, and 8 bases lay between the germline ends. This CDR3 comprises 12 residues. CDR1 and CDR2 from the germline V gene are SGHVS and FNYEAQ. The CDR3 nucleotides read TGTGCCAGCAGCTTCACGGGTTCTGAAGCTTTCTTT. It specifies CASSFTGSEAFF.

V gene TRBV11-2 combines with J gene TRBJ1-2, with unresolved D. CDR1 is SGHAT and CDR2 is FQNNGV in the germline V gene. The CDR3 totals 12 residues. V lost 3 bases and J 7 bases, leaving 9 bases between the germline ends. Here the CDR3 reads CASSLEGLGYTF. The CDR3 nucleotides are TGTGCCAGCAGCTTGGAAGGACTTGGCTACACCTTC.